These T cell receptor beta chains were read from a single sample in a study of T cells in Graves' hyperthyroidism and ophthalmopathy. TCRdb re-derived calls from the multiplex PCR reads in MiXCR, one entry per CDR3 protein. This repertoire shows fewer than 500,000 distinct CDR3 sequences, roughly 13% found once; its top ten account for about 20%. The sample was blood. These receptors originate from a man aged 30 to 45 with Graves' hyperthyroidism that later progressed to Graves' ophthalmopathy. Each CDR3 is given with its conserved first and last residue. The listing skips clone size in some rows; elsewhere it reads once, few, many or a size class.

size	V	J	CDR3
-	TRBV27	TRBJ2-3	CASSITRPFTDTQYF
many	TRBV5-1	TRBJ2-3	CASSSGLVVDTQYF
many	TRBV6-1	TRBJ1-1	CASADRGSYTEAFF
many	TRBV5-1	TRBJ2-7	CASSRDRPGPYEQYF
many	TRBV12-3/TRBV12-4	TRBJ1-5	CASSQGFQPQHF
few	TRBV6-1	TRBJ1-2	CASSDGQLLHGYTF
many	TRBV18	TRBJ1-1	CASSPSGMNTEAFF
-	TRBV25-1	TRBJ2-7	CASSGQGARNEQYF
-	TRBV18	TRBJ1-4	CASSPRPGGGEKLFF
few	TRBV20-1	TRBJ2-1	CSAKAGTSREQFF
few	TRBV6-1	TRBJ1-2	CARPTPGGYGYTF
few	TRBV7-6	TRBJ2-1	CAIEGTSGGRYNEQFF
many	TRBV12-3/TRBV12-4	TRBJ2-2	CASSFFSGTGELFF
many	TRBV30	TRBJ1-1	CAWRRQGARTEAFF
many	TRBV5-1	TRBJ2-7	CASSPWDRSYEQYF
-	TRBV20-1	TRBJ2-5	CNAGKRGAGETQYF
many	TRBV7-8	TRBJ1-1	CASSPWRGLGTEAFF
many	TRBV11-2	TRBJ1-5	CASSPRTGSDQPQHF
-	TRBV11-2	TRBJ2-7	CAGSLGTSAGEQYF
few	TRBV14	TRBJ1-2	CASSQDVRQPSWGGYTF
few	TRBV15	TRBJ1-2	CATSRDLDGPRGYTF
many	TRBV28	TRBJ1-6	CASAGGPGNSPLHF
many	TRBV18	TRBJ2-7	CASSPDSFTYEQYF
many	TRBV11-2	TRBJ2-1	CASSLDLSAGGANEQFF
-	TRBV29-1	TRBJ2-1	CSVRRSLAGGPENEQFF
many	TRBV20-1	TRBJ1-3	CSASWGGGGTNSGNTIYF
-	TRBV6-4	TRBJ1-5	CASKEDMGWLTYSNQPQHF
many	TRBV6-1	TRBJ2-5	CASDRRGGLETQYF
-	TRBV4-1	TRBJ2-2	CASSQGQGRTGELFF
few	TRBV24-1	TRBJ1-5	CATSETTGSGQPQHF
few	TRBV4-1	TRBJ2-7	CASSQGWGEQYF
-	TRBV11-1	TRBJ2-2	CASSRGRDNPTGELFF
many	TRBV20-1	TRBJ2-3	CSARGLVGTDTQYF
many	TRBV28	TRBJ1-5	CASSLRVEDQPQHF
-	TRBV7-9	TRBJ2-7	CATSAGTGYEQYF
few	TRBV6-1	TRBJ1-6	CASSPQVFNSPLHF
-	TRBV5-8	TRBJ1-3	CASSFDRAPGNTIYF
many	TRBV20-1	TRBJ2-3	CSAERGVNTQYF
many	TRBV20-1	TRBJ2-5	CSAARGRGQETQYF
-	TRBV5-1	TRBJ1-6	CASSLFPTGGLYNSPLHF
many	TRBV6-1	TRBJ1-2	CASWGQNIYGYTF
few	TRBV11-2	TRBJ2-1	CASSLLSIYNEQFF
-	TRBV5-5	TRBJ2-1	CASSFSRGPDNEQFF
many	TRBV7-8	TRBJ2-3	CASSLDSGYTDTQYF
many	TRBV10-3	TRBJ2-2	CATGTGDSTGELFF
many	TRBV12-3/TRBV12-4	TRBJ1-6	CASRSVGSYNSPLHF
many	TRBV28	TRBJ2-2	CASRRGGQTGELFF
-	TRBV7-3	TRBJ2-2	CASSFGTSGGGYTGELFF